What follows are 21 T cell receptor beta chains derived from one specimen sequenced in a study of type 1 and type 2 diabetes patients (dated by TCRdb to the mid-2010s). Instrument on record: Illumina MiSeq. Genomic DNA from sorted T cell subsets was used as template for TCRbeta CDR3 amplification. Multiplex PCR with 30 forward and 13 reverse primers amplified the TCRbeta CDR3 region. TCRdb reanalyzed the raw reads on its own, using fastp at Q25 for trimming and MiXCR for clone calling, and kept in-frame beta chains. A single entry per CDR3 protein holds the most common genes and DNA from its merged rows. The sample contains a few hundred thousand distinct CDR3 sequences, 45% to 60% of them found a single time. The ten largest clones take up roughly an eighth of the sample. Material for sequencing was peripheral blood mononuclear cells (PBMCs). The receptors were gathered from a man between 18 and 29 years old with type 2 diabetes.

V usage is TRBV9 and J usage is TRBJ2-3; D call uncertain. Germline CDR1 SGDLS, CDR2 YYNGEE. V dropped 0 bases and J dropped 4 bases, with 12 bases sitting between them. The CDR3 spans 15 residues. The CDR3 here is CASSVGKGWPDTQYF. DNA of the CDR3: TGTGCCAGCAGCGTAGGCAAAGGGTGGCCAGATACGCAGTATTTT.

This clonotype has a single count. This sequence joins TRBV27 and TRBJ1-6; the D is unclear. Germline loops: CDR1 MNHEY, CDR2 SMNVEV (reference sequence). The CDR3 has 13 amino acids. Trimming pared 0 bases from V and 9 bases from J, leaving 6 bases between. The CDR3 coding sequence is TGTGCCAGCAGTTTATCGGGTGCTTCACCCCTCCACTTT. Its translation is CASSLSGASPLHF.

This clonotype was detected a few times. The J gene is TRBJ1-1, the V gene TRBV7-2; tentative D call: TRBD1 (5 bases). The CDR3 has 15 amino acids. CDR1 SGHTA and CDR2 FQGNSA come from the germline V gene. V lost 6 bases, J lost 1 base, and 15 bases lay in between. This chain's CDR3 is CASSEEGARNTEAFF. As DNA, the CDR3 is TGTGCCAGCAGTGAGGAAGGGGCGAGGAACACTGAAGCTTTCTTT.

The sample holds one count of this clonotype. This chain joins TRBV10-2 and TRBJ2-2; the D gene is possibly TRBD1 (5 bases). Germline V CDR1 and CDR2: WSHSY, SAAADI. This CDR3 comprises 15 residues. The V and J ends lost 6 bases and 1 base respectively, with 12 bases between them. CDR3 amino acids: CASSARTGNTGELFF. The DNA for the CDR3 is TGCGCCAGCAGCGCTCGAACAGGGAACACCGGGGAGCTGTTTTTT.

This clonotype turned up a few times. The V call is TRBV2, the J call TRBJ1-2; 8 bases align to TRBD1. J gave up 4 bases and V 6 bases, and 4 bases lay outside the gene matches. Germline V gene lookup returns CDR1 SNHLY and CDR2 FYNNEI. The CDR3 spans 13 residues. Written as DNA, the CDR3 is TGTGCCAGCAGAGACAGGGGTGGCTATGGCTACACCTTC. It codes for CASRDRGGYGYTF.

Regarding this clonotype: A read error is possible here, since a much larger clone lies one base away. Written as DNA, the CDR3 is TGTGCCAGCAGTTTTCAGATGAACACTGAAGCTTTCTTT. Its translation: CASSFQMNTEAFF. The V call is TRBV6-1, the J call TRBJ1-1; no clear D. V was cut by 5 bases and J by 0 bases, with 7 bases left in between. The CDR3 spans 13 residues. Germline CDR1 is MNHNS and CDR2 is SASEGT.

This clonotype was found a few times. The chain employs TRBV20-1 and TRBJ2-4, with D perhaps TRBD2 (5 bases). Trimming took 6 bases from V and 8 from J, leaving 8 bases between them. CDR3 size: 10 residues. Germline CDR1 and CDR2: DFQATT and SNEGSKA (reference sequence). The CDR3 region is CSAGLDIQYF. The CDR3 coding sequence is TGCAGTGCCGGACTGGACATTCAGTACTTC.

The chain combines TRBV10-3 with TRBJ2-5; the D gene is possibly TRBD1 (6 bases). This CDR3 contains 13 residues. The V gene lost 6 bases and the J gene lost 3 bases, with 11 bases spanning the gap. Germline CDR1 reads ENHRY; CDR2 reads SYGVKD. The CDR3 loop is CAIRRTEKETQYF. CDR3 coding DNA: TGTGCCATCAGGCGGACAGAAAAAGAGACCCAGTACTTC.

The chain combines TRBV7-3 with TRBJ1-3; D gene ambiguous. Trimming removed 2 bases from V and 0 bases from J, with 2 bases in between. This CDR3 is built from 13 residues. Germline V gene sequence: CDR1 SGHTA, CDR2 FQGTGA. CDR3 region: CASSLDSGNTIYF. The CDR3 region has the DNA TGTGCCAGCAGCTTAGACTCTGGAAACACCATATATTTT. Filled out from reference TRBV7-3 and TRBJ1-3, the complete variable domain reads GAGVSQTPSNKVTEKGKYVELRCDPISGHTALYWYRQSLGQGPEFLIYFQGTGAADDSGLPNDRFFAVRPEGSVSTLKIQRTERGDSAVYLCASSLDSGNTIYFGEGSWLTVV.

The chain employs TRBV27 and TRBJ1-1; 9 bases agree with TRBD1. CDR3 length: 17 residues. Germline CDR1 MNHEY, CDR2 SMNVEV (reference sequence). V lost 4 bases and J lost 0; bases outside the gene matches: 9. CDR3 loop: CASSSTGTGLVNTEAFF. CDR3 coding DNA: TGTGCCAGCAGTTCCACCGGGACAGGGTTAGTGAACACTGAAGCTTTCTTT.

This clonotype was detected a few times. This CDR3 is CASSSWTGQETQYF. DNA for the CDR3: TGTGCCAGCAGTTCTTGGACGGGACAAGAGACCCAGTACTTC. This rearrangement joins TRBV6-5 to TRBJ2-5; possible D gene TRBD2, 5 bases. The CDR3 extends over 14 amino acids. With 4 bases removed from V and 2 bases from J, the gap between germline ends came to 11 bases. CDR1 MNHEY and CDR2 SVGAGI come from the germline V gene.

For this clonotype: This CDR3 fails to terminate in the conserved phenylalanine or tryptophan, so it likely reflects a read error. The DNA is omitted, as the CDR3 cannot be located on it reliably, and the CDR3 follows TCRdb's listing. The J gene is TRBJ1-2, the V gene TRBV6-5. CDR1 and CDR2 (germline): MNHEY, SVGAGI. The CDR3 numbers 8 amino acids, ends counted. The CDR3 protein is CASSYSPD.

The V call is TRBV19, the J call TRBJ2-3; 7 bases map to TRBD2. With V trimmed by 6 bases and J by 4 bases, 7 bases remained unmatched. Germline loops: CDR1 LNHDA, CDR2 SQIVND (reference sequence). This CDR3 is built from 14 residues. CDR3 sequence reads: CASRGMAGADTQYF. Here the CDR3 DNA reads TGTGCCAGTAGAGGTATGGCGGGAGCAGATACGCAGTATTTT.

This chain uses TRBV6-6 with TRBJ2-3; D gene uncertain. This CDR3 is built from 11 residues. Germline V CDR1 and CDR2: MNHNY, SVGAGI (reference sequence). V was clipped by 5 bases and J by 6 bases, with 6 bases between them. The CDR3 spells CASSTLDTQYF. In DNA, the CDR3 is TGTGCCAGCAGTACCCTTGATACGCAGTATTTT.

This chain joins TRBV12-5 and TRBJ2-1; D unresolved. Germline values: CDR1 LGHNT, CDR2 FRNRAP. The CDR3 is 13 residues long. The CDR3 is CASSLGRSYEQFF. The CDR3 DNA reads as TGTGCCAGCAGTTTAGGGCGGTCCTACGAGCAGTTCTTC. Complete variable domain (other parts from reference TRBV12-5 and TRBJ2-1): DARVTQTPRHKVTEMGQEVTMRCQPILGHNTVFWYRQTMMQGLELLAYFRNRAPLDDSGMPKDRFSAEMPDATLATLKIQPSEPRDSAVYFCASSLGRSYEQFFGPGTRLTVL.

This clonotype appeared once. The rearrangement uses TRBV6-2 or TRBV6-3 and TRBJ2-6; D gene uncertain. Trimming removed 1 base at V and 3 bases at J, with 4 bases between. The CDR3 is made up of 14 amino acids. Germline CDR1 MNHEY, CDR2 SVGEGT. In DNA, the CDR3 is TGTGCCAGCAGTTACTACTTTGGGGCCAACGTCCTGACTTTC. Protein product: CASSYYFGANVLTF.

In this sample, this clonotype turned up once. The chain has TRBV12-5 and TRBJ2-3; D unresolved. CDR3 length: 15 residues. Germline V gene lookup returns CDR1 LGHNT and CDR2 FRNRAP. Trimming removed 1 base at V and 0 bases at J, with 8 bases between. CDR3 in DNA: TGTGCTAGTGGTTTGGGAAGTGGAAGCACAGATACGCAGTATTTT. Translating gives CASGLGSGSTDTQYF.

The J gene is TRBJ2-5, the V gene TRBV19; 9 positions match TRBD2. Trimming cost V 6 bases and J 5 bases; bases outside gene matches: 13. The CDR3 totals 16 residues. CDR1 LNHDA and CDR2 SQIVND come from the germline V gene (reference sequence). This CDR3 is CASRALVAGASETQYF. The CDR3 DNA is TGTGCCAGTAGGGCACTGGTAGCGGGGGCCTCTGAGACCCAGTACTTC. Drawing the rest from reference TRBV19 and TRBJ2-5, the complete variable domain is DGGITQSPKYLFRKEGQNVTLSCEQNLNHDAMYWYRQDPGQGLRLIYYSQIVNDFQKGDIAEGYSVSREKKESFPLTVTSAQKNPTAFYLCASRALVAGASETQYFGPGTRLLVL.

J is TRBJ1-1 and V is TRBV14, with D maybe TRBD1 (6 bases). Germline assignment: CDR1 SGHDN and CDR2 FVKESK. V lost 6 bases, J lost 5 bases, and 13 bases lay in between. This CDR3 comprises 13 residues. CDR3 in amino acids: CASRQGGGTEAFF. The CDR3 nucleotides are TGTGCCAGCAGACAGGGAGGGGGGACTGAAGCTTTCTTT. Looking up the rest from reference TRBV14 and TRBJ1-1 gives the full variable domain: EAGVTQFPSHSVIEKGQTVTLRCDPISGHDNLYWYRRVMGKEIKFLLHFVKESKQDESGMPNNRFLAERTGGTYSTLKVQPAELEDSGVYFCASRQGGGTEAFFGQGTRLTVV.

Only a few counts were recorded for this clonotype. This rearrangement joins TRBV7-8 to TRBJ2-7; perhaps D is TRBD1 or TRBD2 (7 bases each). This CDR3 region has 15 residues. Germline V gene lookup returns CDR1 SGHVS and CDR2 FQNEAQ. V shed 4 bases and J shed 4 bases, with 17 bases lying between them. DNA of the CDR3: TGTGCCAGCAGCTCGGGGGGACAGCCCCTGTACGAGCAGTACTTC. Translated, it gives CASSSGGQPLYEQYF. The full variable domain, completed using reference TRBV7-8 and TRBJ2-7, is GAGVSQSPRYKVAKRGQDVALRCDPISGHVSLFWYQQALGQGPEFLTYFQNEAQLDKSGLPSDRFFAERPEGSVSTLKIQRTQQEDSAVYLCASSSGGQPLYEQYFGPGTRLTVT.

This clonotype showed up just a few times. The chain uses TRBV15 and TRBJ2-5; 8 bases line up with TRBD1. The V gene's germline CDR1 is LNHNV and CDR2 YYDKDF (reference sequence). Trimming removed 5 bases from V and 9 bases from J; junction bases left unmatched: 8. The CDR3 sequence is 13 residues long. CDR3 amino acids: CATSFGQGQSQYF. CDR3 sequence (DNA): TGTGCCACCAGCTTCGGACAGGGTCAGTCCCAGTACTTC.